Given below is one T cell receptor (beta chain) in context. The antigen is not known. The sample belongs to a study of CD8 T cells in Susac syndrome. There are 13 residues in the CDR3. CDR1 and CDR2 (germline): MGHRA, YSYEKL. Trimming took off 1 base at V and 6 bases at J, with 10 bases between the two ends. Study-wide results and limits: As the study acknowledged, the number of individuals in its TCR sequencing and HLA analysis was relatively small.

The RNA, about 0.45 to 1 ug, was put through reverse transcription using random hexamers. Amplification of TCR beta CDR3 spanned 54 Vbeta and 13 Jbeta via immunoSEQ multiplex PCR. From the immunoSEQ multiplex PCR reads, TCRdb called clonotypes with MiXCR, one entry per CDR3 protein. The table lists roughly 400,000 distinct CDR3 sequences, 75% to 90% of them singletons. What was sequenced was CD8+ T cells from PBMCs. The gene calls are TRBV4-1 and TRBJ2-7; D is tentatively TRBD1 or TRBD2 (6 bases each). This TCR derives from a human donor with multiple sclerosis. The CDR3 DNA follows: TGCGCCAGCAGCCAAGTACAGGGAGGCGAGCAGTACTTC. It codes for CASSQVQGGEQYF.